This T cell receptor beta chain was observed in a study of blood T cell repertoires in COVID-19. For the study at large: The origin of the acute and convalescent COVID-19 samples was the United States, Italy and Spain. T cells, B-cell-depleted T cells, or PBMCs supplied cDNA or gDNA.

Assay used: immunoSEQ multiplex PCR; TCRdb lists only in-frame clones, some missing. This table holds around 500,000 clones, approximately 87% found once. As for this clone: Distinct nucleotide sequences in the sample also encode this CDR3.

The CDR3 consists of 16 residues. J lost 0 bases, V lost 3 bases, and 1 base had no gene match. Germline V gene data show CDR1 as LNHNV and CDR2 as YYDKDF (reference sequence). Recruitment covered roughly 24 US areas and drew participants whose ages spanned 18 to 89 years. The receptor's source is a woman in her thirties or forties who had recovered from COVID-19. Sequencing was performed on PBMCs or T cells enriched from blood (not recorded which). The chain recombines TRBV15 with TRBJ1-5; 11 nucleotides align to TRBD1. CDR3 sequence (DNA): TGTGCCACCAGCAGGGGACAGGGGGATAGCAATCAGCCCCAGCATTTT. Translating it yields CATSRGQGDSNQPQHF. Complete variable domain (other parts from reference TRBV15 and TRBJ1-5): DAMVIQNPRYQVTQFGKPVTLSCSQTLNHNVMYWYQQKSSQAPKLLFHYYDKDFNNEADTPDNFQSRRPNTSFCFLDIRSPGLGDTAMYLCATSRGQGDSNQPQHFGDGTRLSIL.